These 8 T cell receptor beta chains came from one sample sequenced in a study of T cell responses to AZD1222 COVID-19 vaccine. Assay used: immunoSEQ multiplex PCR; TCRdb lists only in-frame clones, some missing. Among 100,000 to 150,000 clones, 85% to 95% were seen once, and the ten largest hold 5.4%. Sequences were derived from peripheral blood, sampled on day 0 of AZD1222 vaccination. These receptors were obtained from an adult in good health.

The rearrangement uses TRBV7-9 and TRBJ2-2, with D perhaps being TRBD1 or TRBD2 (5 bases each). The length of the CDR3 is 15 residues. V was shortened by 5 bases and J by 1 base, with 11 bases between the two germline ends. The V gene's germline CDR1 is SEHNR and CDR2 FQNEAQ (reference sequence). CDR3 sequence: CASSPGTGNTGELFF. Here the CDR3 DNA reads TGTGCCAGCAGCCCCGGGACGGGGAACACCGGGGAGCTGTTTTTT.

The chain couples TRBV7-2 to TRBJ2-7; weak D call: TRBD2 (5 bases). CDR1 is SGHTA and CDR2 is FQGNSA in the germline V gene. Trimming took 1 base from V and 3 from J, leaving 13 bases between them. The CDR3 has 15 amino acids. The CDR3 region is CASSLEVTGYYEQYF. The CDR3 DNA follows: TGTGCCAGCAGCTTAGAGGTGACGGGATACTACGAGCAGTACTTC.

This sequence joins TRBV15 and TRBJ1-1; D may be TRBD1 (5 bases). V was pared by 3 bases and J by 5 bases, with 22 bases between. The CDR3 extends over 17 amino acids. Germline V gene sequence: CDR1 LNHNV, CDR2 YYDKDF (reference sequence). CDR3 nucleotide sequence: TGTGCCACCAGCAGTCCTCCTCCGGGACGGCGTAAGACTGAAGCTTTCTTT. It yields the protein CATSSPPPGRRKTEAFF.

The J gene is TRBJ1-6, the V gene TRBV7-8; D gene uncertain. Germline V gene sequence: CDR1 SGHVS, CDR2 FQNEAQ. The V and J ends lost 5 bases and 7 bases respectively, with 12 bases between them. The CDR3 spans 14 residues. The CDR3 DNA reads as TGTGCCAGCAGCCCGATCCTCGGGAATTCACCCCTCCACTTT. It translates to CASSPILGNSPLHF.

V usage is TRBV5-4 and J usage is TRBJ2-2; no reliable D call. The CDR3 length is 14 residues. Trimming cost V 2 bases and J 4 bases, with 9 bases left between them. CDR1 SGHNT and CDR2 YYREEE come from the germline V gene (reference sequence). The CDR3, as DNA: TGTGCCAGCAGCTTTGATCCAGTCACCGGGGAGCTGTTTTTT. Its translation: CASSFDPVTGELFF.

The rearrangement joins TRBV10-2 to TRBJ1-3; weak D call: TRBD1 (5 bases). CDR3 length: 13 amino acids. Germline-derived CDR1 and CDR2 are WSHSY and SAAADI. Trimming stripped 8 bases from V and 0 bases from J, with 8 bases between. CDR3: CASRTSSGNTIYF. CDR3 DNA: TGCGCCAGCCGGACAAGCTCTGGAAACACCATATATTTT.

This chain uses TRBV4-3 with TRBJ2-7, with a tentative D call TRBD2 (5 bases). This CDR3 has 15 amino acids. Germline CDR1 LGHNA, CDR2 YSLEER. V was clipped by 4 bases and J by 2 bases, with 15 bases between them. The CDR3 here is CASSPSSTGTYEQYF. CDR3 sequence (DNA): TGCGCCAGCAGCCCTAGTAGTACGGGGACCTACGAGCAGTACTTC.

The chain has TRBV27 and TRBJ1-4; maybe TRBD1 (6 bases). Trimming removed 6 bases from V and 8 bases from J, with 22 bases in between. The CDR3 consists of 16 residues. Germline CDR1 reads MNHEY; CDR2 reads SMNVEV (reference sequence). The CDR3, as DNA: TGTGCCAGCAGCCCATATCATACAGGGTCAGACGAAAAACTGTTTTTT. Translated: CASSPYHTGSDEKLFF.